The sequence of this T cell receptor beta chain was determined in a study of T cells in Graves' hyperthyroidism and ophthalmopathy. Diagnosis relied on clinical symptoms, serum thyroxine and TRAb, thyroid ultrasound and orbital computed tomography. This clonotype has a handful of counts. Its antigen is not known. Study-level findings and limits: The majority of expanded thyroid clonotypes above 0.001 also appeared in blood. The model identified upcoming ophthalmopathy a median approximately 6.4 months ahead of onset.

It was RNA transcripts that yielded the amplified TCR beta CDR3 regions. Using the HTBI primer set, a first-round RT-PCR was run on the TCR CDR3. Using its own MiXCR run on the multiplex PCR reads, TCRdb lists one record per CDR3 protein. The data contain roughly 150,000 distinct CDR3 sequences, 9.4% of them singletons. This clonotype was sampled from a young woman with Graves' hyperthyroidism that later progressed to Graves' ophthalmopathy. Sequencing was carried out using blood.

The CDR3 loop is CASSQTARYTIYF. CDR3 sequence (DNA): TGTGCCAGCAGCCAAACGGCCAGATACACCATATATTTT. The genes are TRBV3-1 and TRBJ1-3; D is uncertain. Trimming stripped 2 bases from V and 8 bases from J, with 10 bases between. The CDR3 totals 13 residues. Germline-derived CDR1 and CDR2 are LGHDT and YNNKEL (reference sequence).